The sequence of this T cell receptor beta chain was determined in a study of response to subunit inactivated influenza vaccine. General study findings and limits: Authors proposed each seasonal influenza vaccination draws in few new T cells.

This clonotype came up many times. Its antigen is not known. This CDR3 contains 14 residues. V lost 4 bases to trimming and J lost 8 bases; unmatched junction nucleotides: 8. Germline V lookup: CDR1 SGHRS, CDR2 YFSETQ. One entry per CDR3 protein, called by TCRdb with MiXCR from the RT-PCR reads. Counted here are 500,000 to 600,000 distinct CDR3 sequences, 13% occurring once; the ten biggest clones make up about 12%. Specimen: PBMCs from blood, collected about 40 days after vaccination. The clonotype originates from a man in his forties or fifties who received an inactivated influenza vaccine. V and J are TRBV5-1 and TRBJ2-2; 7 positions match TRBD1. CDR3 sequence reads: CASSPGQVLGELFF. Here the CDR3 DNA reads TGCGCCAGCAGCCCCGGACAGGTTCTAGGGGAGCTGTTTTTT.